These T cell receptor beta chains were read from a single sample in a study of CD8 T cells in Susac syndrome. TCRdb redid the calling of the immunoSEQ multiplex PCR reads with MiXCR, one entry per CDR3 protein. The sample yields about 120,000 distinct CDR3 sequences, roughly 92% seen once. Sequenced sample: CD4+ T cells from PBMCs. The receptors were gathered from a human donor in good health. Each CDR3 is given with its conserved first and last residue. Fields, in order: clone size, V gene, CDR3 protein. Only part of the rows carry a size: once, few, many, or a class if the clone is expanded.

abundance: -
v_gene: TRBV6-5
CDR3aa: CASSPQGNQPQHF

abundance: -
v_gene: TRBV4-1
CDR3aa: CASSQEDGGRETQYF

abundance: -
v_gene: TRBV7-9
CDR3aa: CASSFGQTNTGELFF

abundance: -
v_gene: TRBV4-3
CDR3aa: CASSRDSDRGNTGELFF

abundance: -
v_gene: TRBV29-1
CDR3aa: CSVVTSGTEAFF

abundance: -
v_gene: TRBV6-5
CDR3aa: CASSSPDRYGANVLTF

abundance: -
v_gene: TRBV5-6
CDR3aa: CASSRAQGRGPQHF

abundance: -
v_gene: TRBV4-3
CDR3aa: CASSQGQLYQETQYF

abundance: -
v_gene: TRBV7-9
CDR3aa: CASSLALVFGAPGGNEQFF

abundance: -
v_gene: TRBV28
CDR3aa: CASSLVRDHQRTQYF

abundance: -
v_gene: TRBV7-9
CDR3aa: CASSFGGARSTGELFF

abundance: -
v_gene: TRBV27
CDR3aa: CASRHPGGGTEAFF

abundance: -
v_gene: TRBV11-2
CDR3aa: CASSPVGETQYF

abundance: once
v_gene: TRBV30
CDR3aa: CAWPGQGTGGTEAFF

abundance: -
v_gene: TRBV6-1
CDR3aa: CASSPRRRLNSGNTIYF

abundance: -
v_gene: TRBV6-1
CDR3aa: CASRNRASNQETQYF